The subject of this entry is one TCR beta chain. This record comes from a study of shared clonotypes between healthy human individuals. TCRdb's table, derived via immunoSEQ multiplex PCR, lists solely in-frame clones and lacks some. This table has 450,000 to 700,000 clones, less than 97% appearing once. CD8 cells classed as naive were CD45RO-negative and positively selected for CCR7, excluding terminally differentiated effector memory CD45RA+ cells. This clonotype was sampled from a woman in her twenties or thirties in good health. The sample was naive CD8+ T cells sorted from blood.

CDR3 amino acids: CASSHDGEKLFF. CDR3 nucleotide sequence: TGCGCCAGCTCCCACGACGGTGAAAAACTGTTTTTT. The rearrangement uses TRBV4-1 and TRBJ1-4; D gene unclear. The CDR3 contains 12 residues. V was trimmed by 8 bases and J by 7 bases, leaving 11 bases between them. Germline assignment: CDR1 MGHRA and CDR2 YSYEKL.